One and the same sample provided the 14 T cell receptor beta chains below, sequenced in a study of PD-1 blockade in classical Hodgkin lymphoma. Time point indicated: newly diagnosed, previously untreated cHL patient sample. After PBMCs were thawed, their CD8+ T cells were isolated by magnetic negative selection. Profiled with immunoSEQ multiplex PCR; TCRdb holds only in-frame clones, not every one. The sample records over 20,000 clones, more than 75% being singletons. Sequenced sample: CD8+ T cells from blood. These receptors all stem from a human donor with classical Hodgkin lymphoma.

The chain has TRBV6-5 and TRBJ2-3; maybe TRBD1 (5 bases). This CDR3 has 16 amino acids. CDR1 and CDR2 (germline): MNHEY, SVGAGI. Between the trimmed V and J ends, which lost 0 bases and 1 base, there was a span of 11 bases. This chain's CDR3 is CASSYSGDSGTDTQYF. The CDR3 DNA reads as TGTGCCAGCAGTTACTCAGGGGATTCGGGCACAGATACGCAGTATTTT.

This rearrangement joins TRBV15 to TRBJ1-4, with D possibly TRBD1 on 6 matching bases. From germline, CDR1 is LNHNV and CDR2 YYDKDF (reference sequence). CDR3 length equals 15 residues. V lost 5 bases and J 8 bases, leaving 18 bases between the germline ends. As DNA, the CDR3 is TGTGCCACCAGCCTCGCGGGCAGGGGTGGGGAAAAACTGTTTTTT. Translating it yields CATSLAGRGGEKLFF.

The V gene is TRBV7-2, the J gene TRBJ2-7, with D unclear. The CDR3 loop spans 16 amino acids. Germline assignment: CDR1 SGHTA and CDR2 FQGNSA. The germline V and J ends were trimmed by 1 base and 6 bases, with 19 bases remaining between them. Here the CDR3 reads CASSLGYSVRRSEQYF. The CDR3 coding sequence is TGTGCCAGCAGCTTAGGATACTCGGTGCGCCGCAGCGAGCAGTACTTC.

The V and J genes are TRBV7-2 and TRBJ1-2; no firm D call. The germline gives CDR1 SGHTA, CDR2 FQGNSA. There are 15 residues in the CDR3. The V and J ends lost 2 bases and 5 bases respectively, with 15 bases between them. The CDR3 nucleotides are TGTGCCAGCAGCTTACTCTGGTCCGGACCTTATGGCTACACCTTC. It translates to CASSLLWSGPYGYTF.

The V gene is TRBV11-3, the J gene TRBJ1-1; D is ambiguous. Trimming shortened V by 0 bases and J by 1 base, and 9 bases separated the two germline ends. The germline CDR1 and CDR2 sequences are SGHNT and YENEEA. The CDR3 has 15 amino acids. In DNA, the CDR3 is TGTGCCAGCAGCTTAGATGGGCAGAAGAACACTGAAGCTTTCTTT. This codes for CASSLDGQKNTEAFF.

This clone was found a few times. The V and J genes are TRBV6-1 and TRBJ1-2; D call uncertain. Germline CDR1 is MNHNS and CDR2 is SASEGT. The V and J ends lost 11 bases and 6 bases respectively, with 19 bases between them. The CDR3 consists of 13 residues. CDR3 nucleotides: TGTGCCGCATACCGATCCCCGTTGGATGGCTACACCTTC. Translated, it gives CAAYRSPLDGYTF.

The chain combines TRBV18 with TRBJ2-2, with 7 bases aligning to TRBD1. Germline V gene sequence: CDR1 KGHSH, CDR2 LQKENI. The CDR3 spans 14 residues. V shed 0 bases, J shed 6 bases, and the junction held 1 base outside the gene matches. The CDR3 coding sequence is TGTGCCAGCTCACCACCGACAGGGTCCGGGGAGCTGTTTTTT. Protein product: CASSPPTGSGELFF.

CDR3 sequence reads: CASSFFDQATNDYGYTF. In DNA, the CDR3 is TGTGCCAGCAGTTTCTTCGATCAGGCGACTAATGACTATGGCTACACCTTC. The chain recombines TRBV27 with TRBJ1-2, with D hard to call. The V and J ends lost 3 bases and 3 bases respectively, with 20 bases between them. The CDR3 loop spans 17 amino acids. The germline V gene encodes CDR1 MNHEY and CDR2 SMNVEV (reference sequence).

V is TRBV7-3 and J is TRBJ2-3; D gene ambiguous. Germline values: CDR1 SGHTA, CDR2 FQGTGA. CDR3 length: 13 amino acids. Trimming took off 5 bases at V and 4 bases at J, with 10 bases between the two ends. This chain's CDR3 is CASSGIGADTQYF. CDR3 nucleotide sequence: TGTGCCAGCAGCGGTATTGGGGCAGATACGCAGTATTTT.

The chain combines TRBV19 with TRBJ2-5, with D possibly matching TRBD1 (5 bases). Germline V gene sequence: CDR1 LNHDA, CDR2 SQIVND (reference sequence). CDR3 length: 13 residues. V lost 5 bases and J lost 0, with 7 bases in between. The CDR3 DNA sequence: TGTGCCAGTAGTCTGGGGCACCAAGAGACCCAGTACTTC. This codes for CASSLGHQETQYF.

The V call is TRBV4-1, the J call TRBJ2-7; possible D gene TRBD2, 5 bases. Between the trimmed V and J ends, which lost 3 bases and 3 bases, there was a span of 21 bases. This CDR3 region has 17 residues. From germline, CDR1 is MGHRA and CDR2 YSYEKL. For the CDR3, the DNA is TGCGCCAGCAGCCAGGACTTTTCAATCCTCCCGAACTACGAGCAGTACTTC. Translated: CASSQDFSILPNYEQYF.

The chain combines TRBV6-5 with TRBJ2-1; 13 nucleotides agree with TRBD2. Germline V gene data show CDR1 as MNHEY and CDR2 as SVGAGI. Germline trimming cut 6 bases from V and 16 bases from J; bases unmatched to any gene: 6. CDR3 size: 12 residues. CDR3 sequence (DNA): TGTGCCAGCAGAAGCGGACTAGCGGGAGTATTCTTC. Encoded protein: CASRSGLAGVFF.

The chain uses TRBV14 and TRBJ1-5; D might be TRBD1 (6 bases). In germline, CDR1 is SGHDN, CDR2 FVKESK. CDR3 length: 17 amino acids. V was trimmed by 10 bases and J by 0 bases, leaving 22 bases between them. The CDR3 DNA reads as TGTGCCAACCATCTGGGGGCGACCACGAATAGCAATCAGCCCCAGCATTTT. Its translation: CANHLGATTNSNQPQHF.

The chain couples TRBV10-1 to TRBJ2-5; D call uncertain. This CDR3 region has 12 residues. CDR1 is WNHNN and CDR2 is SYGVQD in the germline V gene (reference sequence). V lost 0 bases to trimming and J lost 4 bases, with 3 bases between them. For the CDR3, the DNA is TGCGCCAGCAGTGAGTCAATAGAGACCCAGTACTTC. Translating gives CASSESIETQYF.